Described below is a single TCR beta chain sequence and its context. Its specificity is unknown. The CDR3 regions of TCR beta were amplified from RNA transcripts. The HTBI primer set served for first-round RT-PCR of the TCR CDR3. In TCRdb, the multiplex PCR reads were re-called with MiXCR into one record per CDR3 protein. The sample carries under 400,000 distinct CDR3 sequences, roughly 25% recorded once. This record comes from a study of T cells in Graves' hyperthyroidism and ophthalmopathy. Overall study: Before treatment of any kind, peripheral blood was taken at initial diagnosis. Study-wide points: Most thyroid-expanded clonotypes above 0.001 were also found in blood. Classification by a 13 V-J model distinguished ophthalmopathy from stable hyperthyroidism.

CDR1 SGHRS and CDR2 YFSETQ come from the germline V gene. V lost 4 bases, J lost 2 bases, and 11 bases lay in between. The CDR3 loop spans 14 amino acids. The sample consisted of blood. The clonotype comes from a man aged 45-65 years with Graves' hyperthyroidism. The V call is TRBV5-1, the J call TRBJ2-3, with D possibly TRBD1 on 6 matching bases. CDR3 sequence (DNA): TGCGCCAGCAGCCCCACAGGGTCCACAGATACGCAGTATTTT. This translates into CASSPTGSTDTQYF.